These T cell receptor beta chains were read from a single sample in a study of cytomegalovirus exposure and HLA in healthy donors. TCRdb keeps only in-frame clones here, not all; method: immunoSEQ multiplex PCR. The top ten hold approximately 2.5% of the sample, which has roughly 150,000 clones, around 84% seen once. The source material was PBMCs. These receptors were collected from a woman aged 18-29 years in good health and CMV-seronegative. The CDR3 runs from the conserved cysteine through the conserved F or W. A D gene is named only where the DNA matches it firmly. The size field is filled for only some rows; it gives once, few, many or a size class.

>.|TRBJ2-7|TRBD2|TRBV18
CASSPPGREGTGEQYF
TGTGCCAGCTCACCACCGGGGAGGGAGGGCACGGGCGAGCAGTACTTC
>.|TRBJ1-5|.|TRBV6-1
CASILQGSNQPQHF
TGTGCCAGCATCCTACAGGGTAGCAATCAGCCCCAGCATTTT
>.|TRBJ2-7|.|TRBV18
CASSPQFSGGEQYF
TGTGCCAGCTCACCCCAGTTTAGCGGAGGGGAGCAGTACTTC
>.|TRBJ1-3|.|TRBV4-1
CASSQARGNTIYF
TGCGCCAGCAGCCAAGCGCGTGGAAACACCATATATTTT
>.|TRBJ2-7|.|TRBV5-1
CASSSGPEQYF
TGCGCCAGCAGCTCGGGTCCTGAGCAGTACTTC
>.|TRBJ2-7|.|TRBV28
CASSPSDRSEQYF
TGTGCCAGCAGCCCAAGCGACAGGTCCGAGCAGTACTTC
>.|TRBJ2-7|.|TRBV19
CASSFTGSPYEQYF
TGTGCCAGTAGTTTTACAGGGTCTCCTTACGAGCAGTACTTC
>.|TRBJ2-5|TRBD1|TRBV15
CATSTRQGIETQYF
TGTGCCACCAGTACCAGACAGGGAATCGAGACCCAGTACTTC
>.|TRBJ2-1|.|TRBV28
CASSHYREGSYNEQFF
TGTGCCAGCAGTCACTACAGGGAGGGCTCCTACAATGAGCAGTTCTTC
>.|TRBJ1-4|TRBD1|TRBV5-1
CASRAGTGGEKLFF
TGCGCCAGCAGAGCCGGGACAGGGGGTGAAAAACTGTTTTTT
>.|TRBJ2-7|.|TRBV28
CASSLNLLGQTYEQYF
TGTGCCAGCAGTTTAAATCTGTTAGGACAGACCTACGAGCAGTACTTC
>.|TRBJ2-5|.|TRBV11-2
CASSYRDTQETQYF
TGTGCCAGCAGCTACCGGGACACACAAGAGACCCAGTACTTC
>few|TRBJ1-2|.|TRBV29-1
CSVAGGGVDYGYGYTF
TGCAGCGTTGCGGGCGGGGGGGTGGATTATGGCTATGGCTACACCTTC
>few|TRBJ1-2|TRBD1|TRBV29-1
CSVDVRTGGGYTF
TGCAGCGTTGATGTTCGGACAGGGGGCGGCTACACCTTC
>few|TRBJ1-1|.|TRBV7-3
CASSLTSGGAEAFF
TGTGCCAGCAGCCTCACGAGTGGAGGAGCTGAAGCTTTCTTT
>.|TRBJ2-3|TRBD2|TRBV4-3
CASSQDGRGSTDTQYF
TGCGCCAGCAGCCAAGATGGGAGGGGATCCACAGATACGCAGTATTTT
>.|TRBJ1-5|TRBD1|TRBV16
CASSLGQASRPQHF
TGTGCCAGCAGCCTCGGACAGGCCTCTCGGCCCCAGCATTTT
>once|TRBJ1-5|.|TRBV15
CATSRDQRPDEPQHF
TGTGCCACCAGCAGAGATCAGAGGCCGGATGAGCCCCAGCATTTT
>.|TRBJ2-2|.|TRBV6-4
CASSDSGETGELFF
TGTGCCAGCAGTGACTCGGGCGAAACTGGGGAGCTGTTTTTT
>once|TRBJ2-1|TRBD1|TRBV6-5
CASRMGQEGNEQFF
TGTGCCAGCAGAATGGGACAGGAGGGCAATGAGCAGTTCTTC
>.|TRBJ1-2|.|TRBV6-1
CASRVQGGGYTF
TGTGCCAGCAGAGTACAGGGCGGTGGCTACACCTTC
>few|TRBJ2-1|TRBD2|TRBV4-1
CASSQVRPSGGGNEQFF
TGCGCCAGCAGCCAAGTTAGGCCTAGCGGGGGAGGGAATGAGCAGTTCTTC
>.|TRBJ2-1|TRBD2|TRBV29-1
CSVVRSSGSYYNEQFF
TGCAGCGTTGTTAGGTCTAGCGGGAGTTATTACAATGAGCAGTTCTTC
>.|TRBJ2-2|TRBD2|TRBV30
CAWSPMGGRRGELFF
TGTGCCTGGAGCCCGATGGGCGGGAGGCGTGGGGAGCTGTTTTTT
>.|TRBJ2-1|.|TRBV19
CASSIDDSGYNEQFF
TGTGCCAGTAGTATAGACGACAGTGGCTACAATGAGCAGTTCTTC
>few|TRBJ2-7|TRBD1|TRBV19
CASHRGDRGHEQYF
TGTGCCAGCCATCGAGGGGACAGGGGGCACGAGCAGTACTTC
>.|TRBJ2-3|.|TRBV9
CASSVEGGFTDTQYF
TGTGCCAGCAGCGTAGAAGGCGGCTTCACAGATACGCAGTATTTT
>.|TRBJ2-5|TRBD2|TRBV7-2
CASSRRGSGGLETQYF
TGTGCCAGCAGCAGGAGGGGTAGCGGGGGCCTAGAGACCCAGTACTTC
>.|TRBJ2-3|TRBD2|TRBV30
CAWSVAGTSTDTQYF
TGTGCCTGGAGTGTAGCGGGAACTAGCACAGATACGCAGTATTTT
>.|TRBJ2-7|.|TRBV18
CASSPEPGSYEQYF
TGTGCCAGCTCCCCCGAACCAGGGTCCTACGAGCAGTACTTC
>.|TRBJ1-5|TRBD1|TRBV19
CASSTTGGGIGNQPQHF
TGTGCCAGTAGTACCACAGGGGGCGGAATTGGCAATCAGCCCCAGCATTTT
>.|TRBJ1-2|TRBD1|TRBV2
CASRGTGVRYGYTF
TGTGCCAGCAGGGGGACAGGGGTGCGGTATGGCTACACCTTC
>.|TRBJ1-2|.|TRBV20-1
CSAIPGNGYTF
TGCAGTGCCATCCCGGGGAATGGCTACACCTTC
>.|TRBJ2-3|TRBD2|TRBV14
CASSHSGSGDTQYF
TGTGCCAGCAGCCACAGCGGGAGCGGGGATACGCAGTATTTT
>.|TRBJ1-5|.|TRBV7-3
CASSSRGPNQPQHF
TGTGCCAGCAGCTCCAGGGGTCCCAATCAGCCCCAGCATTTT
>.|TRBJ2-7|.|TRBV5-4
CASSVPGLSVGEQYF
TGTGCCAGCAGCGTGCCAGGTCTATCGGTCGGCGAGCAGTACTTC
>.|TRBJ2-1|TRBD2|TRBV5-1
CASSPSIAGGHEQFF
TGCGCCAGCAGCCCCTCTATAGCGGGAGGGCATGAGCAGTTCTTC
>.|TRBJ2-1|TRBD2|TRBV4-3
CASSQAGLANYNEQFF
TGCGCCAGCAGCCAAGCGGGACTAGCGAATTACAATGAGCAGTTCTTC
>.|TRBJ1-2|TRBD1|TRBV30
CAWGTGGGYTF
TGTGCCTGGGGGACAGGCGGAGGCTACACCTTC
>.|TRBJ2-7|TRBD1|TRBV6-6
CASSYLGTVTYEQYF
TGTGCCAGCAGTTACCTCGGGACAGTTACCTACGAGCAGTACTTC
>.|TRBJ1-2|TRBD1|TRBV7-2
CASSLGGQGVIYGYTF
TGTGCCAGCAGCTTAGGGGGACAGGGGGTTATCTATGGCTACACCTTC
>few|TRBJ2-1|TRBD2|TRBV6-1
CASSEAGGHFNEQFF
TGTGCCAGCAGCGAAGCGGGAGGGCATTTCAATGAGCAGTTCTTC
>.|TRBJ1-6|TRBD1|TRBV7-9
CASSSGTGNSPLHF
TGTGCCAGCAGCTCCGGGACAGGAAATTCACCCCTCCACTTT
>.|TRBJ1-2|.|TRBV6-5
CASSYTGQNYGYTF
TGTGCCAGCAGTTACACCGGACAGAACTATGGCTACACCTTC
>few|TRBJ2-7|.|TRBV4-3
CASSRGVSYEQYF
TGCGCCAGCAGCAGGGGCGTATCCTACGAGCAGTACTTC
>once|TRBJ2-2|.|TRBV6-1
CASRTGPNTGELFF
TGTGCCAGCAGGACAGGTCCGAACACCGGGGAGCTGTTTTTT
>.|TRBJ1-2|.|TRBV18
CASSPFTGANYGYTF
TGTGCCAGCTCACCATTTACGGGAGCTAACTATGGCTACACCTTC
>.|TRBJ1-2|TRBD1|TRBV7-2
CASSTRGGRGNGYTF
TGTGCCAGCTCTACTCGGGGGGGCAGGGGGAATGGCTACACCTTC
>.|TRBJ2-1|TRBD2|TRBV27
CASRGGTSGTGEQFF
TGTGCCAGCAGGGGGGGGACTAGCGGGACTGGTGAGCAGTTCTTC
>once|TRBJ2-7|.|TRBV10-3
CAISDGQRGYEQYF
TGTGCCATCAGTGATGGGCAAAGGGGCTACGAGCAGTACTTC
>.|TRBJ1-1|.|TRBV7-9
CASSLGGGTEAFF
TGTGCCAGCAGCTTAGGGGGGGGCACTGAAGCTTTCTTT
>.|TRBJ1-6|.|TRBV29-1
CSVAAGGSDSPLHF
TGCAGCGTCGCCGCCGGGGGTTCCGATTCACCCCTCCACTTT
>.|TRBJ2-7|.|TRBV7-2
CASSLAQASYEQYF
TGTGCCAGCAGCTTAGCACAGGCGTCCTACGAGCAGTACTTC